The 13 T cell receptor beta chains in this list originate from one sample, sequenced in a study of blood T cells in healthy people across ages. A second PCR, run for about 7 to 11 cycles, used a sample-barcoded 5' primer plus a J-beta primer mix. Each CDR3 protein gets one entry after TCRdb re-called the 5' RACE reads with MiXCR. The sample lists about 580,000 distinct CDR3 sequences, 40% to 55% seen once, with around 23% in the top ten. What was sequenced was blood. The source of these receptors is a man of 80 years or more in good health.

This clonotype occurred a few times. The genes are TRBV7-9 and TRBJ2-1; D is uncertain. Germline CDR1 SEHNR, CDR2 FQNEAQ (reference sequence). The CDR3 is 11 residues long. With 5 bases removed from V and 9 bases from J, the gap between germline ends came to 8 bases. In DNA, the CDR3 is TGTGCCAGCAGCGACCTAGTTGAGCAGTTCTTC. It encodes CASSDLVEQFF.

The rearrangement links TRBV2 to TRBJ2-5; 7 bases line up with TRBD2. CDR3 length equals 14 residues. Germline V CDR1 and CDR2: SNHLY, FYNNEI. The J segment lost 2 bases and the V segment lost 6 bases, leaving 6 bases of the junction unmatched. The DNA for the CDR3 is TGTGCCAGCAGCTATAAGCGGGGACAAGAGACCCAGTACTTC. Encoded protein: CASSYKRGQETQYF.

The genes are TRBV7-9 and TRBJ2-7; tentative D call: TRBD1 (6 bases). This CDR3 is built from 15 residues. Germline V lookup: CDR1 SEHNR, CDR2 FQNEAQ (reference sequence). The germline V and J ends were trimmed by 3 bases and 5 bases, with 17 bases remaining between them. This CDR3 reads CASSLTGTSRHEQYF. The CDR3 bases are TGTGCCAGCAGCTTGACCGGGACATCAAGACACGAGCAGTACTTC.

This clonotype was picked up one time. V is TRBV12-3 or TRBV12-4 and J is TRBJ2-5; D may be TRBD1 or TRBD2 (5 bases each). CDR3 length equals 13 residues. V was cut by 6 bases and J by 7 bases, with 15 bases left in between. Written as DNA, the CDR3 is TGTGCCAGCAGCCGAGACAGAGGAGGGACCCAGTACTTC. Encoded protein: CASSRDRGGTQYF.

This rearrangement joins TRBV5-1 to TRBJ2-4; D is ambiguous. The CDR3 spans 11 residues. V lost 2 bases and J 7 bases, leaving 4 bases between the germline ends. The V gene's germline CDR1 is SGHRS and CDR2 YFSETQ. The CDR3 DNA is TGCGCCAGCAGCTTCGATAACATTCAGTACTTC. Encoded protein: CASSFDNIQYF.

The genes are TRBV6-2 or TRBV6-3 and TRBJ1-2; possible D gene TRBD1, 5 bases. Trimming stripped 5 bases from V and 4 bases from J, with 14 bases between. Germline loops: CDR1 MNHEY, CDR2 SVGEGT. This CDR3 spans 14 amino acids. The CDR3 DNA sequence: TGTGCCAGCAGTAGTACTTGGGACGGCTATGGCTACACCTTC. Translating gives CASSSTWDGYGYTF.

On this clonotype itself: Just one base apart from a much larger clone, this may be a read error. DNA for the CDR3: TGTGCCAGCAGCCAAGGCAGGGCCGAGACCCGGTACTTC. It encodes CASSQGRAETRYF. The chain uses TRBV4-2 and TRBJ2-7, with a possible D match to TRBD1 (5 bases). The CDR3 loop spans 13 amino acids. Trimming stripped 1 base from V and 12 bases from J, with 16 bases between. Germline V gene lookup returns CDR1 LGHNA and CDR2 YNFKEQ.

The chain recombines TRBV9 with TRBJ2-4; TRBD1 is a possible D gene (5 bases). The CDR3 is 19 amino acids. Trimming cost V 0 bases and J 9 bases, with 28 bases left between them. Germline values: CDR1 SGDLS, CDR2 YYNGEE. CDR3: CASSVAVISSAASQGIQYF. As DNA, the CDR3 is TGTGCCAGCAGCGTAGCCGTTATATCCTCGGCCGCAAGTCAGGGCATTCAGTACTTC.

The chain couples TRBV20-1 to TRBJ2-5, with 13 bases lining up with TRBD2. The assigned J gene may be wrong: the sequence end matches TRBJ2-7 better. This CDR3 is 15 amino acids long. Germline V gives CDR1 DFQATT, CDR2 SNEGSKA (reference sequence). The CDR3 DNA is TGCAGTGCTAGCGATGGGACTAGCGGGAAGTACGAGCAGTACTTC. It codes for CSASDGTSGKYEQYF.

Ten or more counts support this clonotype. The V and J genes are TRBV6-6 and TRBJ1-2, with D tentatively TRBD1 (6 bases). V was trimmed by 6 bases and J by 8 bases, leaving 19 bases between them. The CDR3 loop spans 14 amino acids. Germline loops: CDR1 MNHNY, CDR2 SVGAGI (reference sequence). CDR3 protein: CASRPGDNARGYTF. The CDR3 nucleotides are TGTGCCAGCAGACCAGGGGACAACGCAAGGGGCTACACCTTC.

The CDR3 region has the DNA TGTGCCAGCAGTGAGGAGGCGACAGATACGCAGTATTTT. Translated, it gives CASSEEATDTQYF. The chain recombines TRBV2 with TRBJ2-3, with D possibly being TRBD2 (5 bases). Per the germline V gene, CDR1 is SNHLY and CDR2 is FYNNEI. Trimming shortened V by 3 bases and J by 3 bases, and 7 bases separated the two germline ends. The CDR3 loop spans 13 amino acids.

The chain carries TRBV20-1 and TRBJ1-2; perhaps TRBD1 as D (5 bases). Germline CDR1 DFQATT, CDR2 SNEGSKA (reference sequence). This CDR3 is built from 10 residues. The CDR3 DNA follows: TGCAGGGCGTCGACAGTGGGCTACACCTTC. Its protein is CRASTVGYTF.

In its sample, this clonotype was seen a few times. V usage is TRBV7-9 and J usage is TRBJ1-5, with D possibly being TRBD1 (6 bases). V lost 4 bases to trimming and J lost 0 bases, with 13 bases between them. This CDR3 spans 16 amino acids. Germline V gene lookup returns CDR1 SEHNR and CDR2 FQNEAQ (reference sequence). The CDR3 region is CASSSTQGYSNQPQHF. The CDR3 DNA follows: TGTGCCAGCAGCTCGACACAGGGATATAGCAATCAGCCCCAGCATTTT.